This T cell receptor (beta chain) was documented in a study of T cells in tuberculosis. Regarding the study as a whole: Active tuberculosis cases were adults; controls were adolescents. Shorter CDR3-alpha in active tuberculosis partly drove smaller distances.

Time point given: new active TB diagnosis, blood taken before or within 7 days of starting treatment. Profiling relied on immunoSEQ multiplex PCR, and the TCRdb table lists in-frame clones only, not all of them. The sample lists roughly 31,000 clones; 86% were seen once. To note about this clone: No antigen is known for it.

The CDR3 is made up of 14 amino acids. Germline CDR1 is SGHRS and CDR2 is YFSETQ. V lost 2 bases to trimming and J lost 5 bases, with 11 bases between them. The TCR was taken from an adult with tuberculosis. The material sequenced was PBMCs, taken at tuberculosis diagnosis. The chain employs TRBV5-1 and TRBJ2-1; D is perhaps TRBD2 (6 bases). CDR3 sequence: CASSFSGVDNEQFF. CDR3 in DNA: TGCGCCAGCAGCTTTAGCGGAGTCGACAATGAGCAGTTCTTC.